The clone carrying this TCR beta chain was observed a single time. Trimming stripped 9 bases from V and 0 bases from J, with 11 bases between. The CDR3 runs 13 residues. The germline CDR1 and CDR2 sequences are MDHEN and SYDVKM. MiXCR, applied by TCRdb to the PCR reads, yields one record per CDR3 protein. The sample includes some 5,100 distinct CDR3 sequences, about a third of them seen just once. This record belongs to a study of immune characterization of retroperitoneal liposarcoma. The sequenced material came from tumor tissue. This TCR was sampled from a female donor with retroperitoneal liposarcoma. The genes are TRBV28 and TRBJ1-1, with no clear D. The CDR3 nucleotides read TGTGCCAGTGGAGACGGACTGAACACTGAAGCTTTCTTT. This encodes CASGDGLNTEAFF.